The T cell receptor (beta chain) described here comes from a study of identical twins. Study outcomes and limitations: With abundant cord blood beta clonotypes, insertions were fewer; memory repertoires showed no such pattern. The degree of excess twin sharing was weaker in beta out-of-frame sequences. Possibly, invariant MAIT and iNKT cells partly confounded zero-insertion analyses.

Unique molecular identifiers were in the cDNA, with template-switch universal primer binding. TCRdb called the 5' RACE reads again in MiXCR, with one record for every CDR3 protein. The sample contains just over 450,000 distinct CDR3 sequences, 13% to 15% of which appear only once. Many counts were recorded for this clonotype. The antigen is unknown. The germline CDR1 and CDR2 sequences are SQVTM and ANQGSEA. Trimming cost V 3 bases and J 3 bases; bases outside gene matches: 11. The length of the CDR3 is 16 residues. This sample was also put to use in a study of yellow fever vaccine responses in identical twins.

Specimen: CD4+ T cells sorted from blood. This clonotype was sampled from a young woman in good health. The chain joins TRBV29-1 to TRBJ2-1; 7 nucleotides agree with TRBD2. In DNA form, the CDR3 reads TGCAGCGTTGACCGTTCGGCTAGCGGAAACTACAATGAGCAGTTCTTC. It specifies CSVDRSASGNYNEQFF.